The present T cell receptor beta chain was sequenced within a study of cytomegalovirus exposure and HLA in healthy donors. The PCR contained 60 Vbeta and 13 Jbeta primers. TCRdb's table, derived via immunoSEQ multiplex PCR, lists solely in-frame clones and lacks some. This table has 200,000 to 250,000 clones, around 79% appearing once. Trimming left V 6 bases short and J 5 bases short, with 23 bases between. The CDR3 loop spans 16 amino acids. In germline, CDR1 is PRHDT, CDR2 FYEKMQ (reference sequence). The gene calls are TRBV13 and TRBJ2-7; TRBD2 might be the D (6 bases). The sample taken for sequencing was PBMCs. The receptor was isolated from a girl aged 2-10 years in good health and CMV-seronegative. Here the CDR3 reads CASSLRGGRQSHEQYF. The CDR3 region has the DNA TGTGCCAGCAGTTTGAGGGGAGGACGGCAAAGTCACGAGCAGTACTTC.